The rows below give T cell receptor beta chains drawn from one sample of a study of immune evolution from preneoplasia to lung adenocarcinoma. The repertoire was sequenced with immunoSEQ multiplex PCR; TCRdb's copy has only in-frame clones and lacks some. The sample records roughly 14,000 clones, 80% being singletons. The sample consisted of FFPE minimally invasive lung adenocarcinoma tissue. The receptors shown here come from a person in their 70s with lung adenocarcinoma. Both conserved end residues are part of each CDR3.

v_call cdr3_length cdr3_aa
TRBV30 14 CAWSVTGGNSPLHF
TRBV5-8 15 CASSLGGTTNEKLFF
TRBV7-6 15 CASSLEQSSYNEQFF
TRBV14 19 CASSQVAVLGGAGRETQYF
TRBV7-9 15 CASSSSGTPENEQYF
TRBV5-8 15 CASSLPDRMNTEAFF
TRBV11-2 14 CASSSRWAGNTIYF
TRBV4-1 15 CASSVTDRGTDTQYF
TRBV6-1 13 CASSESGRYEQYF
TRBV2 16 CASSEPQSGVREKLFF
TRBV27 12 CASKQGNDEQYF
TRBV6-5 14 CASKGQGADYGYTF
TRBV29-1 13 CSVIIDVFYGYTF
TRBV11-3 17 CASSPGQGDSGANVLTF
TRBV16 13 CASSQSGIYGYTF
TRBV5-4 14 CASSWDRGNTEAFF
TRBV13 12 CASSHRVGELFF
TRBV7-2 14 CASSSRQGNQPQHF
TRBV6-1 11 CASSEDRLQYF
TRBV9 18 CASSPVRDILSGANVLTF
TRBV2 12 CASRFPTGELFF
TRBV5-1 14 CASSLQGLTEKLFF
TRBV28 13 CASKVGGNTEAFF
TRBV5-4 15 CASSPKTGENTEAFF
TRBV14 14 CASSKGLAWNEQYF
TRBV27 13 CASRRDRGEKLFF
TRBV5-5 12 CASSLFRETQYF